Listed below are T cell receptor beta chains from one sample, sequenced in a study of OX40 agonist ivuxolimab in advanced cancers. Only in-frame clones appear in the TCRdb table, and some are missing; sequencing was by immunoSEQ multiplex PCR. In the table there are about 61,000 clones, around 90% of which are singletons. The material was CD4+ or CD8+ T cells sorted from blood, obtained in a trial of the OX40 agonist ivuxolimab. Every receptor here comes from an adult with an advanced solid tumor such as melanoma, head and neck, liver or kidney cancer. Both conserved end residues are part of each CDR3. D genes are given only for firm matches. Clone size, where shown, is once, few, many, or a class for clones that have expanded.

>TRBJ1-1|TRBV11-2|.|.
CASSLTGVEAFF
TGTGCCAGCAGCTTGACCGGGGTTGAAGCTTTCTTT
>TRBJ2-1|TRBV27|TRBD1|once
CASTTRTGGLYNEQFF
TGTGCCAGCACTACCCGGACAGGGGGCCTCTACAATGAGCAGTTCTTC
>TRBJ1-2|TRBV9|.|.
CASSVDANYGYTF
TGTGCCAGCAGCGTAGATGCTAACTATGGCTACACCTTC
>TRBJ2-1|TRBV28|TRBD1|.
CASQTGQTYNEQFF
TGTGCCAGTCAGACAGGGCAAACCTACAATGAGCAGTTCTTC
>TRBJ2-1|TRBV18|TRBD2|.
CASSITRLAGDNEQFF
TGTGCCAGCTCGATTACGAGACTAGCGGGAGACAATGAGCAGTTCTTC
>TRBJ1-3|TRBV2|TRBD1|.
CASNQALGRQGNGGNTIYF
TGTGCCAGCAATCAGGCCCTTGGGAGACAGGGGAACGGTGGAAACACCATATATTTT
>TRBJ2-2|TRBV19|.|.
CASSKGPDTGELFF
TGTGCCAGCAGTAAGGGACCAGACACCGGGGAGCTGTTTTTT
>TRBJ2-7|TRBV28|TRBD1|once
CASSSVLSTGSSYEQYF
TGTGCCAGCAGTTCCGTCTTATCGACAGGGAGCTCCTACGAGCAGTACTTC
>TRBJ2-7|TRBV18|TRBD1|.
CASSQGQGVGYEQYF
TGTGCCAGCTCACAGGGACAGGGGGTGGGCTACGAGCAGTACTTC
>TRBJ2-2|TRBV25-1|.|.
CASSEREDSSGELFF
TGTGCCAGCAGTGAAAGGGAGGACAGCAGCGGGGAGCTGTTTTTT
>TRBJ2-4|TRBV14|TRBD1|.
CASSQADRVGQNIQYF
TGTGCCAGCAGCCAAGCGGACAGGGTGGGCCAAAACATTCAGTACTTC
>TRBJ2-7|TRBV11-2|.|.
CASSLDHPASYEQYF
TGTGCCAGCAGCTTAGATCATCCAGCCTCCTACGAGCAGTACTTC
>TRBJ1-3|TRBV4-3|.|.
CASSQEGRNTIYF
TGCGCCAGCAGCCAAGAGGGGCGAAACACCATATATTTT
>TRBJ1-2|TRBV15|TRBD1|.
CATSRDRGGTGDGYTF
TGTGCCACCAGCAGAGATCGAGGCGGGACAGGGGACGGCTACACCTTC
>TRBJ1-5|TRBV28|.|once
CASSSAGTRRDQPQHF
TGTGCCAGCAGTTCAGCCGGGACCCGGAGGGATCAGCCCCAGCATTTT
>TRBJ2-3|TRBV10-3|.|.
CAISSTTDTQYF
TGTGCCATCAGCTCGACCACAGATACGCAGTATTTT
>TRBJ2-5|TRBV2|TRBD1|.
CASSVGTGQETQYF
TGTGCCAGCAGTGTGGGGACAGGACAAGAGACCCAGTACTTC
>TRBJ1-5|TRBV6-5|.|.
CASSYWVGQPQHF
TGTGCCAGCAGTTACTGGGTGGGTCAGCCCCAGCATTTT
>TRBJ2-3|TRBV28|TRBD2|.
CASSLSSGGADTQYF
TGTGCCAGCAGTTTGTCTAGCGGGGGCGCAGATACGCAGTATTTT
>TRBJ1-2|TRBV10-3|TRBD1|.
CAITQQGESYTF
TGTGCCATCACCCAACAGGGGGAAAGCTACACCTTC
>TRBJ1-6|TRBV11-2|.|.
CASSQMDNYNSPLHF
TGTGCCAGCAGCCAAATGGACAACTATAATTCACCCCTCCACTTT
>TRBJ1-1|TRBV15|.|.
CATSRDGGLEAFF
TGTGCCACCAGCAGAGATGGGGGCCTCGAAGCTTTCTTT
>TRBJ2-7|TRBV14|.|.
CASSQDLAGSYEQYF
TGTGCCAGCAGCCAAGATTTGGCTGGCTCCTACGAGCAGTACTTC
>TRBJ1-1|TRBV7-9|TRBD1|few
CASSRDRGRMNTEAFF
TGTGCCAGCAGCCGGGACAGGGGGAGGATGAACACTGAAGCTTTCTTT
>TRBJ1-3|TRBV7-8|TRBD1|.
CASSFDRVGNTIYF
TGTGCCAGCAGCTTCGACAGGGTTGGAAACACCATATATTTT
>TRBJ1-5|TRBV10-3|.|.
CATSWDVNQPQHF
TGTGCCACCTCTTGGGATGTAAATCAGCCCCAGCATTTT
>TRBJ2-7|TRBV9|TRBD1|.
CASSVVRDSAEQYF
TGTGCCAGCAGCGTAGTAAGGGACAGCGCTGAGCAGTACTTC